Listed below are T cell receptor beta chains from one sample, sequenced in a study of CD8 T cells in Susac syndrome. TCRdb fed the immunoSEQ multiplex PCR reads into MiXCR, producing one record per CDR3 protein. The table shows roughly 180,000 distinct CDR3 sequences, with around 96% occurring only once. Sequenced sample: CD4+ T cells from PBMCs. The receptor source for this set is a human donor in good health. The CDR3 runs from the conserved cysteine through the conserved F or W. The D gene is left open where the match is weak. Clone size is stated in some rows and not others, as once, few, many or a class when expanded.

clone_size	v_call	cdr3_length	d_call	j_call	cdr3_aa	cdr3_nt
.	TRBV20-1	14	.	TRBJ2-1	CSAHRAGGGPEQFF	TGCAGTGCCCACCGAGCAGGGGGGGGTCCCGAGCAGTTCTTC
.	TRBV3-1	15	TRBD2	TRBJ2-1	CASLSRLAGDNEQFF	TGTGCCAGCCTGTCGCGACTAGCGGGAGATAATGAGCAGTTCTTC
.	TRBV7-2	17	TRBD2	TRBJ2-4	CASSFGTSGISKNIQYF	TGTGCCAGCAGCTTTGGGACTAGCGGGATTTCCAAAAACATTCAGTACTTC
.	TRBV20-1	15	TRBD2	TRBJ2-1	CSASLAGAVYNEQFF	TGCAGTGCTAGCCTAGCGGGAGCGGTTTACAATGAGCAGTTCTTC
.	TRBV20-1	15	.	TRBJ1-5	CSARLSRQGNQPQHF	TGCAGTGCTAGATTGTCCAGGCAGGGCAATCAGCCCCAGCATTTT
.	TRBV28	13	TRBD2	TRBJ2-3	CASSGTSGDTQYF	TGTGCCAGCAGTGGGACTAGCGGAGATACGCAGTATTTT
.	TRBV20-1	14	TRBD2	TRBJ2-1	CSARTSASYNEQFF	TGCAGTGCTCGTACTAGCGCCTCCTACAATGAGCAGTTCTTC
.	TRBV9	15	TRBD2	TRBJ2-7	CASSVLAGGRDEQYF	TGTGCCAGCAGCGTATTAGCGGGAGGTAGGGACGAGCAGTACTTC
.	TRBV7-9	11	.	TRBJ2-5	CASSAEETQYF	TGTGCCAGCAGTGCAGAGGAGACCCAGTACTTC
.	TRBV6-2/TRBV6-3	14	TRBD2	TRBJ2-1	CASRYSGDPPEQFF	TGTGCCAGCAGATACAGCGGGGACCCCCCTGAGCAGTTCTTC
.	TRBV20-1	13	TRBD1	TRBJ2-5	CRPGTGDIETQYF	TGCAGACCCGGGACAGGGGATATAGAGACCCAGTACTTC
.	TRBV29-1	11	.	TRBJ2-7	CSVGGQGGQYF	TGCAGCGTTGGAGGCCAGGGGGGACAGTACTTC
.	TRBV7-2	13	.	TRBJ2-3	CASSLSRIDTQYF	TGTGCCAGCAGCTTAAGTCGAATCGATACGCAGTATTTT
.	TRBV7-6	17	TRBD1	TRBJ2-7	CASSLESGDRGLYEQYF	TGTGCCAGCAGCTTAGAATCTGGCGACAGGGGTCTCTACGAGCAGTACTTC
.	TRBV20-1	12	.	TRBJ2-2	CSAPRSAGELFF	TGCAGTGCCCCGAGGTCAGCCGGGGAGCTGTTTTTT
.	TRBV5-1	15	TRBD2	TRBJ2-7	CASSQLAGGPNEQYF	TGCGCCAGCAGTCAGCTAGCGGGAGGGCCTAACGAGCAGTACTTC
.	TRBV30	14	.	TRBJ2-7	CAWSVKQGGYEQYF	TGTGCCTGGAGTGTAAAACAGGGTGGCTACGAGCAGTACTTC
.	TRBV7-2	15	.	TRBJ2-4	CASSVASRGHNIQYF	TGTGCCAGCAGCGTTGCGTCACGGGGCCACAACATTCAGTACTTC
.	TRBV28	10	.	TRBJ2-7	CASGHYEQYF	TGTGCCAGCGGGCACTACGAGCAGTACTTC
.	TRBV28	13	.	TRBJ2-7	CASSLPTLYEQYF	TGTGCCAGCAGTTTACCTACTCTCTACGAGCAGTACTTC
.	TRBV6-5	12	.	TRBJ1-5	CASTTGNQPQHF	TGTGCCAGCACTACTGGAAATCAGCCCCAGCATTTT
.	TRBV12-3/TRBV12-4	14	.	TRBJ2-7	CASSLGPRAEEQYF	TGTGCCAGCAGTTTAGGCCCCCGGGCAGAAGAGCAGTACTTC
.	TRBV7-9	14	.	TRBJ1-1	CASSLAQGRTEAFF	TGTGCCAGCAGCTTAGCGCAGGGTAGGACTGAAGCTTTCTTT
.	TRBV9	15	.	TRBJ1-4	CASSVAVAINEKLFF	TGTGCCAGCAGCGTAGCGGTGGCGATCAATGAAAAACTGTTTTTT
.	TRBV4-2	13	.	TRBJ1-2	CASSQDRPHGYTF	TGTGCCAGCAGCCAAGACAGGCCCCATGGCTACACCTTC
.	TRBV20-1	15	TRBD1	TRBJ1-2	CSAQTGTGRSYGYTF	TGCAGTGCTCAGACTGGGACAGGCCGAAGCTATGGCTACACCTTC
.	TRBV29-1	14	TRBD1	TRBJ2-2	CSGGQGTNTGELFF	TGCAGCGGCGGACAGGGAACGAACACCGGGGAGCTGTTTTTT
.	TRBV9	13	.	TRBJ2-7	CASSVGGRGEQYF	TGTGCCAGCAGCGTAGGAGGGAGAGGCGAGCAGTACTTC
.	TRBV5-1	15	TRBD1	TRBJ1-2	CASSLGDRGRDGYTF	TGCGCCAGCAGCTTGGGGGACAGGGGGCGCGATGGCTACACCTTC
.	TRBV9	14	TRBD1	TRBJ1-2	CASSARGQGRGYTF	TGTGCCAGCAGCGCAAGGGGACAGGGCCGAGGCTACACCTTC
.	TRBV5-1	14	TRBD1	TRBJ2-7	CASSLDRAVHEQYF	TGCGCCAGCAGCCTAGACAGGGCGGTACACGAGCAGTACTTC
few	TRBV12-3/TRBV12-4	13	.	TRBJ2-7	CASSLGQGNEQYF	TGTGCCAGCAGTTTAGGGCAGGGCAATGAGCAGTACTTC
.	TRBV5-1	14	.	TRBJ1-4	CASSLAVPTEKLFF	TGCGCCAGCAGCTTGGCCGTTCCCACGGAAAAACTGTTTTTT
.	TRBV20-1	14	.	TRBJ2-3	CSTSSVPTTGTQYF	TGCAGTACCTCGAGTGTCCCGACTACGGGTACGCAGTATTTT
.	TRBV19	14	.	TRBJ1-1	CASSIPGRNTEAFF	TGTGCCAGTAGTATCCCAGGGAGGAACACTGAAGCTTTCTTT
.	TRBV4-3	13	.	TRBJ2-3	CASSQGFRDTQYF	TGCGCCAGCAGCCAAGGATTTAGGGATACGCAGTATTTT
once	TRBV18	17	.	TRBJ2-1	CASSPSPLANLYNEQFF	TGTGCCAGCTCACCAAGTCCCCTAGCGAACCTCTACAATGAGCAGTTCTTC
.	TRBV6-5	18	TRBD2	TRBJ2-1	CASSYNWVAGGGYNEQFF	TGTGCCAGCAGTTACAATTGGGTGGCGGGAGGGGGGTACAATGAGCAGTTCTTC
once	TRBV30	12	TRBD1	TRBJ1-1	CAWNRGATEAFF	TGTGCCTGGAACAGGGGGGCCACTGAAGCTTTCTTT
.	TRBV20-1	15	.	TRBJ2-7	CSALARGSGSYEQYF	TGCAGTGCCTTGGCGAGGGGCTCCGGCTCCTACGAGCAGTACTTC
.	TRBV27	13	TRBD1	TRBJ2-7	CASKRQGPYEQYF	TGTGCCAGCAAACGACAGGGGCCCTACGAGCAGTACTTC
once	TRBV28	11	.	TRBJ1-5	CASSLSQPQHF	TGTGCCAGCAGCTTAAGTCAGCCCCAGCATTTT
.	TRBV28	11	.	TRBJ1-1	CASSGITEAFF	TGTGCCAGCAGTGGGATAACTGAAGCTTTCTTT
.	TRBV6-2/TRBV6-3	14	TRBD1	TRBJ1-5	CATTRDRDNQPQHF	TGTGCCACTACAAGGGACAGAGACAATCAGCCCCAGCATTTT
.	TRBV30	11	.	TRBJ2-5	CAWSNRETQYF	TGTGCCTGGAGTAACCGAGAGACCCAGTACTTC
once	TRBV7-9	13	.	TRBJ1-4	CASSLARGQKLFF	TGTGCCAGCAGCTTAGCCCGCGGGCAAAAACTGTTTTTT
once	TRBV7-2	13	TRBD1	TRBJ1-2	CASSLQGAQGYTF	TGTGCCAGCAGCTTACAGGGGGCGCAAGGCTACACCTTC
.	TRBV29-1	12	.	TRBJ2-2	CSVQEGAGELFF	TGCAGCGTCCAGGAGGGGGCCGGGGAGCTGTTTTTT
.	TRBV4-3	14	.	TRBJ1-2	CASSQVGVQKGYTF	TGCGCCAGCAGCCAAGTGGGTGTTCAGAAGGGCTACACCTTC
.	TRBV5-5	16	TRBD1	TRBJ2-2	CASNGRGGADTGELFF	TGTGCCAGCAACGGACGAGGGGGCGCTGACACCGGGGAGCTGTTTTTT